The rows below give T cell receptor beta chains drawn from one sample of a study of cytomegalovirus exposure and HLA in healthy donors. Data came from immunoSEQ multiplex PCR; TCRdb stores just in-frame clones and leaves some out. The sample includes a few hundred thousand clones, more than 55% of them seen just once. The sequenced material came from PBMCs. Receptors were obtained from a female donor in good health and CMV-seronegative. CDR3s include the opening cysteine and the closing phenylalanine or tryptophan. The D gene is left open where the match is weak. Only part of the rows carry a size: once, few, many, or a class if the clone is expanded.

v_gene	j_gene	d_gene	abundance	CDR3nt	CDR3aa
TRBV19	TRBJ2-2	TRBD2	NA	TGTGCCAGTAGTATAGATAGGACTAGCGGAACCTCGGCCGAGCTGTTTTTT	CASSIDRTSGTSAELFF
TRBV5-4	TRBJ2-7	TRBD2	NA	TGTGCCAGCAGCCCGGGACTAGCGGGAGCCGACGAGCAGTACTTC	CASSPGLAGADEQYF
TRBV14	TRBJ2-7	NA	NA	TGTGCCAGCAGCCCGGGACTCTCCCAGAGTGGCCGCGAGCAGTACTTC	CASSPGLSQSGREQYF
TRBV7-2	TRBJ2-7	TRBD2	NA	TGTGCCAGCAGCTTACTAGCGGGCTCCTACGAGCAGTACTTC	CASSLLAGSYEQYF
TRBV5-5	TRBJ2-7	TRBD2	NA	TGTGCCAGCAGCTTGACTAGCGGGAGTCAATACGAGCAGTACTTC	CASSLTSGSQYEQYF
TRBV18	TRBJ1-4	NA	NA	TGTGCCAGCTCACCTGACAGGCGGGATGAAAAACTGTTTTTT	CASSPDRRDEKLFF
TRBV6-1	TRBJ1-1	NA	few	TGTGCCAGCAGTAATACAGGGATCTACACTGAAGCTTTCTTT	CASSNTGIYTEAFF
TRBV7-9	TRBJ2-1	NA	NA	TGTGCCAGCAGCCTCTCCGGGGATGAGCAGTTCTTC	CASSLSGDEQFF
TRBV4-2	TRBJ1-5	TRBD1	NA	TGTGCCAGCAGCCAAGAGCCGGGACAGGCCTCCAATCAGCCCCAGCATTTT	CASSQEPGQASNQPQHF
TRBV2	TRBJ1-2	TRBD1	NA	TGTGCCAGCAGCCCTGGACAGGGATGGGATGGCTACACCTTC	CASSPGQGWDGYTF
TRBV7-9	TRBJ2-7	NA	NA	TGTTCCAGCAGCCCATACGAGCAGTACTTC	CSSSPYEQYF
TRBV6-5	TRBJ2-7	NA	NA	TGTGCCAGCCGGAAGCGGTTAGAGGCCTACGAGCAGTACTTC	CASRKRLEAYEQYF
TRBV25-1	TRBJ2-7	NA	NA	TGTGCCAGCAGTGAAACACAGGGTAAGACCTACGAGCAGTACTTC	CASSETQGKTYEQYF
TRBV5-1	TRBJ2-7	TRBD2	NA	TGCGCCAGCAGCTTGGGAGGGACTAAGGAGCAGTACTTC	CASSLGGTKEQYF